Each of the 27 T cell receptor beta chains below was sequenced from the same sample in a study of T-cell memory formation after mild COVID-19. MiXCR, applied by TCRdb to the 5' RACE reads, yields one record per CDR3 protein. Among around 200,000 distinct CDR3 sequences, 20% to 25% were seen once, and the ten largest hold 23%. Sample: PBMCs or a T cell subset sorted from them (not recorded which). All receptors derive from an adult woman who had mild COVID-19 (a few samples of this study predate the infection). Cell type and time point are not known.

This clonotype was recorded a few times. The chain recombines TRBV25-1 with TRBJ1-1; perhaps TRBD1 as D (6 bases). CDR1 is MGHDK, CDR2 SYGVNS, per germline. CDR3 length: 13 amino acids. V shed 4 bases and J shed 3 bases, with 9 bases lying between them. The CDR3 spells CASSGGHYTEAFF. The CDR3 coding sequence is TGTGCCAGCAGTGGGGGACATTACACTGAAGCTTTCTTT.

This chain uses TRBV7-9 with TRBJ2-1, with D unclear. Per germline, CDR1 SEHNR and CDR2 FQNEAQ (reference sequence). The length of the CDR3 is 13 residues. Trimming left V 7 bases short and J 4 bases short, with 11 bases between. CDR3 residues: CASTEATYNEQFF. In DNA, the CDR3 is TGTGCCAGCACCGAAGCGACGTACAATGAGCAGTTCTTC.

This sequence joins TRBV29-1 and TRBJ2-7; TRBD1 aligns across 7 bases. The junction had 7 bases not matched to a gene; V was cut back by 2 bases and J by 0 bases. Per germline, CDR1 SQVTM and CDR2 ANQGSEA. The CDR3 spans 15 residues. For the CDR3, the DNA is TGCAGCGTTGAATTACGTGGGACAGCCTCCTACGAGCAGTACTTC. Residues: CSVELRGTASYEQYF.

J is TRBJ2-7 and V is TRBV11-2, with a tentative D call TRBD1 (6 bases). The CDR3 totals 13 residues. CDR1 is SGHAT, CDR2 FQNNGV, per germline. The germline V and J ends were trimmed by 8 bases and 0 bases, with 11 bases remaining between them. The CDR3 loop is CASGTGHSYEQYF. In nucleotides, the CDR3 is TGTGCCAGCGGTACGGGACACTCCTACGAGCAGTACTTC.

This clonotype came up a few times. This chain joins TRBV29-1 and TRBJ1-2; no firm D call. The V end lost 5 bases, the J end lost 4 bases, and 20 bases lay between the germline ends. The germline V gene has CDR1 SQVTM and CDR2 ANQGSEA. The CDR3 loop spans 15 amino acids. Here the CDR3 reads CSVLGMGGNPYGYTF. The CDR3 DNA is TGCAGCGTTCTTGGCATGGGAGGTAATCCCTATGGCTACACCTTC.

The chain recombines TRBV29-1 with TRBJ2-3, with D possibly being TRBD1 (6 bases). V was cut by 0 bases and J by 4 bases, with 17 bases left in between. The length of the CDR3 is 16 residues. The V gene's germline CDR1 is SQVTM and CDR2 ANQGSEA. CDR3 in DNA: TGCAGCGTTGAAGAGACAGGAATGCCTTCCGCAGATACGCAGTATTTT. Encoded protein: CSVEETGMPSADTQYF.

This clonotype has only a few counts. The CDR3 nucleotides are TGTGCCAGCAGAAAAGCGGGATACCTCTACAATGAGCAGTTCTTC. It translates to CASRKAGYLYNEQFF. The rearrangement uses TRBV27 and TRBJ2-1; 7 positions agree with TRBD2. The CDR3 runs to 15 residues. CDR1 is MNHEY and CDR2 is SMNVEV in the germline V gene (reference sequence). The junction had 8 bases not matched to a gene; V was cut back by 6 bases and J by 3 bases.

This clonotype was observed a few times. The chain carries TRBV4-2 and TRBJ2-7, with 7 bases fitting TRBD2. V shed 2 bases and J 0 bases; nucleotides not matched to a gene: 4. CDR3 length: 15 amino acids. The germline V gene encodes CDR1 LGHNA and CDR2 YNFKEQ. CDR3 in amino acids: CASSQPRDYSYEQYF. Written as DNA, the CDR3 is TGTGCCAGCAGCCAACCTCGGGACTACTCCTACGAGCAGTACTTC.

This clonotype was seen only a few times. V usage is TRBV29-1 and J usage is TRBJ2-1; D gene unclear. The length of the CDR3 is 13 residues. V was clipped by 6 bases and J by 3 bases, with 12 bases between them. Germline assignment: CDR1 SQVTM and CDR2 ANQGSEA. Written as DNA, the CDR3 is TGCAGCGTCCCGCTGCCTAACTACAATGAGCAGTTCTTC. It codes for CSVPLPNYNEQFF.

The chain couples TRBV7-9 to TRBJ2-1; D not resolved. Germline CDR1 and CDR2: SEHNR and FQNEAQ (reference sequence). V dropped 3 bases and J dropped 12 bases, with 9 bases sitting between them. CDR3 size: 11 residues. The CDR3 here is CASSFNRRQFF. CDR3 in DNA: TGTGCCAGCAGCTTCAATCGGAGGCAGTTCTTC. Filled out from reference TRBV7-9 and TRBJ2-1, the complete variable domain reads DTGVSQNPRHKITKRGQNVTFRCDPISEHNRLYWYRQTLGQGPEFLTYFQNEAQLEKSRLLSDRFSAERPKGSFSTLEIQRTEQGDSAMYLCASSFNRRQFFGPGTRLTVL.

The chain joins TRBV5-6 to TRBJ2-7; no firm D call. This CDR3 is 15 amino acids long. The V and J ends lost 4 bases and 2 bases respectively, with 16 bases between them. Looked up from germline, CDR1 is SGHDT and CDR2 is YYEEEE. The CDR3 DNA sequence: TGTGCCAGCAGCGACTTCTGGACGGATGCCTACGAGCAGTACTTC. Translating gives CASSDFWTDAYEQYF. Full variable domain (rest looked up from reference TRBV5-6 and TRBJ2-7): DAGVTQSPTHLIKTRGQQVTLRCSPKSGHDTVSWYQQALGQGPQFIFQYYEEEERQRGNFPDRFSGHQFPNYSSELNVNALLLGDSALYLCASSDFWTDAYEQYFGPGTRLTVT.

The chain is built from TRBV4-3 and TRBJ2-7; 10 bases match TRBD2. Germline assignment: CDR1 LGHNA and CDR2 YSLEER. There are 15 residues in the CDR3. V was clipped by 4 bases and J by 3 bases; unmatched bases: 6. The CDR3 loop is CASSPLAGDGYEQYF. The DNA for the CDR3 is TGCGCCAGCAGCCCTCTAGCGGGAGACGGCTACGAGCAGTACTTC.

The chain uses TRBV9 and TRBJ2-1; the D is unclear. With 0 bases removed from V and 4 bases from J, the gap between germline ends came to 8 bases. CDR1 and CDR2 from the germline V gene are SGDLS and YYNGEE. The CDR3 length is 14 residues. CDR3 residues: CASSVATAYNEQFF. The CDR3 coding sequence is TGTGCCAGCAGCGTAGCAACTGCGTACAATGAGCAGTTCTTC.

The rearrangement links TRBV19 to TRBJ2-1; D perhaps matches TRBD1 (5 bases). V lost 3 bases and J 12 bases, leaving 12 bases between the germline ends. In germline, CDR1 is LNHDA, CDR2 SQIVND (reference sequence). The CDR3 length is 12 residues. CDR3 sequence: CASSMTAKRQFF. DNA of the CDR3: TGTGCCAGTAGTATGACAGCGAAGCGGCAGTTCTTC.

The V gene is TRBV7-9, the J gene TRBJ2-7, with 9 positions matching TRBD2. V lost 5 bases and J lost 6; bases outside the gene matches: 14. There are 16 residues in the CDR3. Germline lookup yields CDR1 SEHNR and CDR2 FQNEAQ (reference sequence). The CDR3 loop reads CASSPPGGGGFGEQYF. The CDR3 DNA reads TGTGCCAGCAGCCCACCTGGCGGGGGGGGATTTGGCGAGCAGTACTTC.

CDR3 protein: CASSRPTGVNSPLHF. CDR3 nucleotide sequence: TGTGCCAGCAGCCGTCCGACAGGGGTTAATTCACCCCTCCACTTT. The genes are TRBV6-5 and TRBJ1-6; 8 nucleotides match TRBD1. This CDR3 has 15 amino acids. CDR1 and CDR2 from the germline V gene are MNHEY and SVGAGI. The trim removed 6 bases at V and 6 bases at J, leaving 7 bases unmatched.

This clonotype was picked up a small number of times. The J gene is TRBJ1-5, the V gene TRBV12-3 or TRBV12-4; D not certain. This CDR3 spans 13 amino acids. Trimming took 6 bases from V and 5 from J, leaving 11 bases between them. CDR3 sequence: CASSPSPYQPQHF. The CDR3, as DNA: TGTGCCAGCAGCCCCTCGCCTTATCAGCCCCAGCATTTT.

The chain carries TRBV14 and TRBJ1-4; 7 bases map to TRBD1. Germline assignment: CDR1 SGHDN and CDR2 FVKESK. The CDR3 loop spans 15 amino acids. V lost 3 bases to trimming and J lost 6 bases; unmatched junction nucleotides: 7. The CDR3 bases are TGTGCCAGCAGCCATTACGAGGGGGCGGATGAAAAACTGTTTTTT. This translates into CASSHYEGADEKLFF.

The chain employs TRBV6-4 and TRBJ1-1, with D uncertain. The CDR3 runs to 13 residues. V was cut by 6 bases and J by 2 bases, with 10 bases left in between. Germline CDR1 MRHNA, CDR2 SNTAGT. CDR3 sequence: CASRVRPNTEAFF. The CDR3 nucleotides are TGTGCCAGCAGGGTCAGACCCAACACTGAAGCTTTCTTT.

V gene TRBV5-6 combines with J gene TRBJ2-3; D is possibly TRBD2 (5 bases). The CDR3 has 15 residues. Between the trimmed V and J ends, which lost 0 bases and 6 bases, there was a span of 14 bases. Germline V gene lookup returns CDR1 SGHDT and CDR2 YYEEEE. CDR3 sequence: CASSLGWGAADTQYF. The CDR3, as DNA: TGTGCCAGCAGCTTGGGTTGGGGAGCGGCCGATACGCAGTATTTT.

This clonotype was found a few times. This chain links TRBV7-8 with TRBJ1-2; D unclear. The CDR3 totals 13 residues. V was pared by 7 bases and J by 8 bases, with 17 bases between. Germline lookup yields CDR1 SGHVS and CDR2 FQNEAQ. In nucleotides, the CDR3 is TGTGCCAGCACCCTACGAGAGGGATGGGGCTACACCTTC. This sequence encodes CASTLREGWGYTF.

This clonotype was observed a handful of times. This chain uses TRBV7-6 with TRBJ1-1; D may be TRBD1 (6 bases). This CDR3 is built from 14 residues. Germline CDR1 SGHVS, CDR2 FNYEAQ. Trimming removed 2 bases from V and 5 bases from J, with 12 bases in between. The CDR3 region is CASSLYPGETEAFF. The CDR3 DNA follows: TGTGCCAGCAGCTTATATCCAGGGGAGACTGAAGCTTTCTTT. Full variable domain (outside the CDR3, taken from reference TRBV7-6 and TRBJ1-1): GAGVSQSPRYKVTKRGQDVALRCDPISGHVSLYWYRQALGQGPEFLTYFNYEAQQDKSGLPNDRFSAERPEGSISTLTIQRTEQRDSAMYRCASSLYPGETEAFFGQGTRLTVV.

The chain has TRBV9 and TRBJ2-1; 7 positions agree with TRBD1. V shed 3 bases, J shed 8 bases, and the junction held 11 bases outside the gene matches. The CDR3 is made up of 15 amino acids. From germline, CDR1 is SGDLS and CDR2 YYNGEE. CDR3 coding DNA: TGTGCCAGCAGCGAAACAGGGGCTAACGCGGATGAGCAGTTCTTC. Residues: CASSETGANADEQFF.

The chain combines TRBV29-1 with TRBJ1-2, with D possibly matching TRBD1 (5 bases). CDR1 and CDR2 (germline): SQVTM, ANQGSEA. This CDR3 spans 14 amino acids. The ends were cut back, 3 bases at V and 1 base at J, with 12 bases in the middle. The CDR3 loop reads CSVEAGGDNYGYTF. As DNA, the CDR3 is TGCAGCGTTGAGGCCGGGGGAGATAACTATGGCTACACCTTC. The whole variable domain, filled in from reference TRBV29-1 and TRBJ1-2, reads SAVISQKPSRDICQRGTSLTIQCQVDSQVTMMFWYRQQPGQSLTLIATANQGSEATYESGFVIDKFPISRPNLTFSTLTVSNMSPEDSSIYLCSVEAGGDNYGYTFGSGTRLTVV.

This clonotype was recorded many times. This CDR3 reads CATSPARARGNEQFF. The CDR3 DNA reads as TGTGCCACCTCCCCAGCACGGGCTAGAGGCAATGAGCAGTTCTTC. The chain has TRBV7-6 and TRBJ2-1, with unresolved D. The CDR3 is 15 amino acids. Per germline, CDR1 SGHVS and CDR2 FNYEAQ. Trimming shortened V by 10 bases and J by 6 bases, and 22 bases separated the two germline ends.

This chain uses TRBV7-9 with TRBJ1-1; no reliable D call. The CDR3 loop spans 12 amino acids. With 5 bases removed from V and 11 bases from J, the gap between germline ends came to 15 bases. Germline V lookup: CDR1 SEHNR, CDR2 FQNEAQ (reference sequence). Written as DNA, the CDR3 is TGTGCCAGCAGCCCGGGGAGTCGTGGGGCTTTCTTT. Translation: CASSPGSRGAFF.

This chain links TRBV4-1 with TRBJ1-6; 8 bases are shared with TRBD1. Per germline, CDR1 MGHRA and CDR2 YSYEKL. V shed 3 bases, J shed 6 bases, and the junction held 4 bases outside the gene matches. The CDR3 covers 15 residues. The CDR3 DNA is TGCGCCAGCAGCCAGGCCGGACAGGGTAATTCACCCCTCCACTTT. Translation gives CASSQAGQGNSPLHF.